Given below is one T cell receptor (beta chain) in context. Its antigen remains unknown. Assay used: immunoSEQ multiplex PCR; TCRdb lists only in-frame clones, some missing. The table records over 100,000 clones, roughly 93% of them present only once. These data are taken from a study of siplizumab effects on memory and regulatory T cells. General study results and limits: Only a minority of proliferating CD4+ or CD8+ clones had an assignable naive or memory phenotype, with roughly 75-96% lacking one. Proliferating Tregs taken from siplizumab cultures were not shown to have a confirmed suppressive function. Among alloreactive clones, only a minor fraction mapped to unstimulated subsets.

This sequence originates from a human donor in good health. Input material: non-Treg CD4+ T cells sorted from blood.

For the CDR3, the DNA is TGTGCCAGCAGGCCCGGACAGGGGATTCAGCCCCAGCATTTT. Amino acid sequence: CASRPGQGIQPQHF. The genes are TRBV27 and TRBJ1-5, with TRBD1 matching 9 bases. Per germline, CDR1 MNHEY and CDR2 SMNVEV (reference sequence). V shed 6 bases and J 6 bases; nucleotides not matched to a gene: 6. The CDR3 is made up of 14 amino acids.